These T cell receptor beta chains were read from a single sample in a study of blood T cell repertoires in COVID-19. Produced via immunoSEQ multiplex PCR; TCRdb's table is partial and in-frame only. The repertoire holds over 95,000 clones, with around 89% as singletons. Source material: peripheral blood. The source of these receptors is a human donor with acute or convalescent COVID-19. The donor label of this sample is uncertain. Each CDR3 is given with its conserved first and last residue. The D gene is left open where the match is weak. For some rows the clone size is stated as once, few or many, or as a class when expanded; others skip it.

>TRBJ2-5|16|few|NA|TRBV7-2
TGTGCCAGCAGCCCCTCCCCCGATAGTGGGGCAGAGACCCAGTACTTC
CASSPSPDSGAETQYF
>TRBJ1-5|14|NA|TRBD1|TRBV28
TGTGCCAGCAGTCCGGGACAGTCCAGGTCGCCCCAGCATTTT
CASSPGQSRSPQHF
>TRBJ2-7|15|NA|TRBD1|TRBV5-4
TGTGCCAGCAGCTTGGACGCGACAGGGTATAGGAAGCAGTACTTC
CASSLDATGYRKQYF
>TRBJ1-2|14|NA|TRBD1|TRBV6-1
TGTGCCAGCAGTGAAGGGGGACAGGGGTACGGCTACACCTTC
CASSEGGQGYGYTF
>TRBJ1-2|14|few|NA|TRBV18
TGTGCCAGCTCACCCACGAGACAGGTCGCTGAATACACCTTC
CASSPTRQVAEYTF
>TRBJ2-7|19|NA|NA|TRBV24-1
TGTGCCACCAGTGATTTGCGACGGCCGGGACAAGGACTGACCTACGAGCAGTACTTC
CATSDLRRPGQGLTYEQYF
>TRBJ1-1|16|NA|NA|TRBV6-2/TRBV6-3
TGTGCCAGCAGTTACACAGGGATGGGCCTGGGCACTGAAGCTTTCTTT
CASSYTGMGLGTEAFF
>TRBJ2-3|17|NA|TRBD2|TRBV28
TGTGCCAGCACCTCTGGGTTGGCTAGCGGGAGAGGAGATACGCAGTATTTT
CASTSGLASGRGDTQYF
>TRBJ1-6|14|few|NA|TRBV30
TGTGCCTGGAGGACAGGAGGTTTGTATTCACCCCTCCACTTT
CAWRTGGLYSPLHF
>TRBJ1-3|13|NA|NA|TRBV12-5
TGTGCTAGTGGTTCGTCTGAGGGAAACACCATATATTTT
CASGSSEGNTIYF
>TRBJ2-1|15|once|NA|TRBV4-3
TGCGCCAGCAGCCAAGGGAGCGGTTCCTACAATGAGCAGTTCTTC
CASSQGSGSYNEQFF
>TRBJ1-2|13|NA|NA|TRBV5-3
TGTGCCAGAAGCTTGGGAGGTCCATATGGCTACACCTTC
CARSLGGPYGYTF
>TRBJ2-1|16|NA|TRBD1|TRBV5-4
TGTGCCAGCAGATACGGACAGGCGAGCTCCTACAATGAGCAGTTCTTC
CASRYGQASSYNEQFF
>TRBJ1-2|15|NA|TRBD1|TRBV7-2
TGTGCCAGCAGCCAAGTGGGACAGGGGAACTATGGCTACACCTTC
CASSQVGQGNYGYTF
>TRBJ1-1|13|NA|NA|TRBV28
TGTGCCAGCTTACGTGTGGGCGACGCTGAAGCTTTCTTT
CASLRVGDAEAFF
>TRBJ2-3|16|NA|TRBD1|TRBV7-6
TGTGCCAGCAGCTTGTTTGCGACAGGGGGCAGGGATACGCAGTATTTT
CASSLFATGGRDTQYF